The rows below give T cell receptor beta chains drawn from one sample of a study of neurological immune-mediated disorders. One entry per CDR3 protein, called by TCRdb with MiXCR from the 5' RACE reads. The table records about 44,000 distinct CDR3 sequences, 20% to 25% of them present only once. The sequencing input was PBMCs. These receptors originate from a man between 60 and 70 years old with HTLV-1-associated myelopathy (HAM/TSP). CDR3s include the opening cysteine and the closing phenylalanine or tryptophan. A D gene is named only where the DNA matches it firmly. Size tells how often a clone was seen (once, few, many) or the class of an expanded clone, and some rows leave it out.

v_gene: TRBV20-1
abundance: many
d_gene: TRBD2
j_gene: TRBJ2-2
CDR3aa: CSASGFGTSETLNTGELFF
CDR3nt: TGCAGTGCTAGTGGTTTTGGGACTAGCGAGACATTGAACACCGGGGAGCTGTTTTTT

v_gene: TRBV12-3/TRBV12-4
abundance: many
d_gene: TRBD2
j_gene: TRBJ2-4
CDR3aa: CASSRTSLQNIQYF
CDR3nt: TGTGCCAGCAGTCGGACTAGTCTACAAAACATTCAGTACTTC

v_gene: TRBV7-9
abundance: many
d_gene: TRBD2
j_gene: TRBJ2-3
CDR3aa: CASDGAGATDTQYF
CDR3nt: TGTGCCAGCGACGGGGCGGGAGCTACAGATACGCAGTATTTT

v_gene: TRBV5-1
abundance: many
d_gene: .
j_gene: TRBJ1-2
CDR3aa: CASRSTLPEGYTF
CDR3nt: TGCGCCAGCAGATCGACCCTACCCGAAGGCTACACCTTC

v_gene: TRBV7-9
abundance: many
d_gene: TRBD2
j_gene: TRBJ2-1
CDR3aa: CASSLGGSGTIYNEQFF
CDR3nt: TGTGCCAGCAGCTTAGGGGGGAGCGGGACGATCTACAATGAGCAGTTCTTC

v_gene: TRBV10-3
abundance: many
d_gene: .
j_gene: TRBJ1-1
CDR3aa: CAISETVIPRVNSEAFF
CDR3nt: TGTGCCATCAGTGAGACAGTTATTCCCCGGGTGAACAGTGAAGCTTTCTTT

v_gene: TRBV16
abundance: .
d_gene: .
j_gene: TRBJ1-2
CDR3aa: CASSQWDGANYGYTF
CDR3nt: TGTGCCAGCAGCCAATGGGACGGCGCTAACTATGGCTACACCTTC

v_gene: TRBV7-9
abundance: .
d_gene: TRBD2
j_gene: TRBJ2-1
CDR3aa: CASKDSSGREYNEQFF
CDR3nt: TGTGCCAGCAAAGATAGTAGCGGGAGGGAATACAATGAGCAGTTCTTC

v_gene: TRBV7-8
abundance: few
d_gene: .
j_gene: TRBJ1-1
CDR3aa: CASSLSRVTEAFF
CDR3nt: TGTGCCAGCAGCTTATCCAGGGTCACTGAAGCTTTCTTT

v_gene: TRBV5-5
abundance: .
d_gene: TRBD1
j_gene: TRBJ1-2
CDR3aa: CASSWGQETYGYTF
CDR3nt: TGTGCCAGCAGCTGGGGACAGGAAACCTATGGCTACACCTTC

v_gene: TRBV20-1
abundance: many
d_gene: .
j_gene: TRBJ1-3
CDR3aa: CSAKDPGPSSGNTIYF
CDR3nt: TGCAGTGCTAAAGATCCAGGGCCCAGCTCTGGAAACACCATATATTTT

v_gene: TRBV12-3/TRBV12-4
abundance: many
d_gene: TRBD1
j_gene: TRBJ2-7
CDR3aa: CASSRDRGQSYEQYF
CDR3nt: TGTGCCAGCAGCCGTGACAGGGGGCAATCCTACGAGCAGTACTTC

v_gene: TRBV6-6
abundance: many
d_gene: TRBD1
j_gene: TRBJ1-6
CDR3aa: CASRTGQRESPLHF
CDR3nt: TGTGCCAGCAGGACGGGACAGAGAGAGTCACCCCTCCACTTT

v_gene: TRBV5-4
abundance: .
d_gene: TRBD1
j_gene: TRBJ2-1
CDR3aa: CASSYRGKGALDEQFF
CDR3nt: TGTGCCAGCAGCTACAGGGGAAAGGGAGCCCTCGATGAGCAGTTCTTC

v_gene: TRBV20-1
abundance: many
d_gene: .
j_gene: TRBJ2-7
CDR3aa: CSAHQGHLGEQYF
CDR3nt: TGCAGTGCCCACCAGGGCCACCTAGGCGAGCAGTACTTC

v_gene: TRBV5-1
abundance: many
d_gene: .
j_gene: TRBJ2-7
CDR3aa: CASSSGSVVLYEQYF
CDR3nt: TGCGCCAGCAGCTCCGGGAGCGTGGTTTTATACGAGCAGTACTTC

v_gene: TRBV9
abundance: many
d_gene: .
j_gene: TRBJ2-2
CDR3aa: CASSVTGYTGELFF
CDR3nt: TGTGCCAGCAGCGTCACCGGATACACCGGGGAGCTGTTTTTT

v_gene: TRBV4-1
abundance: many
d_gene: TRBD1
j_gene: TRBJ1-4
CDR3aa: CASSQTPDRPYEKLFF
CDR3nt: TGCGCCAGCAGCCAAACCCCGGACAGGCCCTATGAAAAACTGTTTTTT

v_gene: TRBV11-3
abundance: few
d_gene: .
j_gene: TRBJ2-2
CDR3aa: CASGRPEEELFF
CDR3nt: TGTGCCAGCGGGAGACCCGAGGAGGAGCTGTTTTTT

v_gene: TRBV21-1
abundance: few
d_gene: .
j_gene: TRBJ2-3
CDR3aa: CASSKVGSVLQPDTQYF
CDR3nt: TGTGCCAGCAGCAAAGTGGGGTCGGTCCTCCAGCCAGATACGCAGTATTTT